This T cell receptor beta chain came from a study of T-cell reconstitution after alpha-beta-depleted transplantation in children. Overall study results and limits: There were some patients whose high TCRbeta diversity at day 60 came from surviving recipient T cells and thymic progenitors. Reportedly, only several hundred clones from non-depleted graft cells drove alpha-beta T-cell counts at about two months. The main origin of T-cell counts and diversity one year after transplant was newly produced T cells.

About this clonotype: Its target is not known.

A library of TCRbeta sequences, prepared with unique molecular identifiers, was generated. A single record per CDR3 protein comes from TCRdb applying MiXCR to the PCR reads. The sample lists roughly 790,000 distinct CDR3 sequences, under 20% seen once, with roughly 4.8% in the top ten. CDR3 size: 15 residues. The germline CDR1 and CDR2 sequences are DFQATT and SNEGSKA (reference sequence). The V end lost 0 bases, the J end lost 3 bases, and 13 bases lay between the germline ends. V usage is TRBV20-1 and J usage is TRBJ2-3; no clear D. The receptor's source is a male patient between 5 and 17 years old who had a stem cell transplant for acute lymphoblastic leukemia, so the T cells may come from the graft donor. This material consisted of PBMCs, mostly from graft donor cells, taken 360 days after TCRalphabeta/CD19-depleted stem cell transplant. The CDR3 DNA reads TGCAGTGCTAGAGATGCTTACCATGCAACAGATACGCAGTATTTT. Translated, it gives CSARDAYHATDTQYF.